Listed below are T cell receptor beta chains from one sample, sequenced in a study of blood T cell repertoires in COVID-19. Here immunoSEQ multiplex PCR was the method, and the copy in TCRdb shows in-frame clones only, minus some. The sample lists roughly 250,000 clones, 88% occurring once. The material sequenced was peripheral blood. These receptors all stem from a woman aged 40 to 50 who had recovered from COVID-19. Both conserved end residues are part of each CDR3. The D gene is left open where the match is weak. Clone sizes are given selectively: once, few, many, or a class where the clone is expanded.

TRBV30	TRBJ2-5	NA	TRBD1	CAWGEDRGRLETQYF	TGTGCCTGGGGGGAGGACAGGGGGCGTTTGGAGACCCAGTACTTC
TRBV19	TRBJ1-6	NA	TRBD1	CASSPTGVGYNSPLHF	TGTGCCAGTAGCCCAACAGGGGTGGGCTATAATTCACCCCTCCACTTT
TRBV9	TRBJ2-3	NA	TRBD2	CASSVASGEKGDTQYF	TGTGCCAGCAGCGTGGCTAGCGGGGAAAAGGGGGATACGCAGTATTTT
TRBV6-2/TRBV6-3	TRBJ2-7	NA	TRBD2	CASSPPPGGPYEQYF	TGTGCCAGCAGCCCCCCCCCGGGAGGGCCCTACGAGCAGTACTTC
TRBV18	TRBJ1-1	NA	NA	CASSPGTPNTEAFF	TGTGCCAGCTCGCCCGGGACACCGAACACTGAAGCTTTCTTT
TRBV6-5	TRBJ1-3	NA	NA	CASSYLGQGLNTIYF	TGTGCCAGCAGTTACTTGGGGCAGGGACTTAACACCATATATTTT
TRBV11-3	TRBJ2-3	NA	TRBD2	CASSRTSDTDTQYF	TGTGCCAGCAGCCGGACTAGCGACACAGATACGCAGTATTTT
TRBV4-1	TRBJ1-2	NA	NA	CASSQARWAVYGYTF	TGCGCCAGCAGCCAAGCCCGTTGGGCAGTCTATGGCTACACCTTC
TRBV20-1	TRBJ1-1	few	NA	CSARGTLGAFF	TGCAGTGCTAGAGGGACTCTTGGAGCTTTCTTT
TRBV15	TRBJ2-5	NA	TRBD2	CATSRDSGVWETQYF	TGTGCCACCAGCAGAGACAGCGGGGTGTGGGAGACCCAGTACTTC
TRBV6-5	TRBJ2-1	NA	NA	CASSLGGNEQFF	TGTGCCAGCAGTCTTGGAGGTAATGAGCAGTTCTTC
TRBV5-1	TRBJ1-2	NA	NA	CASSLARDRGYTF	TGCGCCAGCAGCTTGGCCAGAGACAGGGGCTACACCTTC
TRBV9	TRBJ2-7	NA	TRBD2	CASSAWGGSEGEQYF	TGTGCCAGCAGCGCCTGGGGCGGGAGCGAGGGTGAGCAGTACTTC
TRBV9	TRBJ1-4	NA	TRBD1	CASSPRDRVFEKLFF	TGTGCCAGCAGCCCCCGGGACAGGGTCTTTGAAAAACTGTTTTTT
TRBV24-1	TRBJ1-5	NA	NA	CATSDPSNEAGQPQHF	TGTGCCACCAGTGATCCCTCAAACGAGGCGGGGCAGCCCCAGCATTTT
TRBV6-2/TRBV6-3	TRBJ1-1	once	NA	CASSYALGTPRVEAFF	TGTGCCAGCAGTTACGCCCTCGGGACTCCCCGGGTTGAAGCTTTCTTT
TRBV7-2	TRBJ2-7	once	TRBD1	CASSPGGDRGRGEQYF	TGTGCCAGCAGCCCCGGTGGGGACAGGGGGCGCGGCGAGCAGTACTTC
TRBV3-1/TRBV3-2	TRBJ1-2	once	TRBD1	CASSQLRRTGVDYGYTF	TGTGCCAGCAGCCAACTCAGACGGACAGGGGTGGACTATGGCTACACCTTC
TRBV5-8	TRBJ1-4	NA	NA	CASSPSGVGKLFF	TGTGCCAGCAGCCCATCAGGGGTTGGAAAACTGTTTTTT
TRBV5-8	TRBJ2-5	once	TRBD2	CASSLAKLAGGPEGETQYF	TGTGCCAGCAGCTTGGCTAAACTAGCGGGAGGGCCGGAGGGAGAGACCCAGTACTTC
TRBV7-9	TRBJ1-2	once	NA	CASSSPSVRSYGYTF	TGTGCCAGCAGCTCCCCATCGGTCCGGAGCTATGGCTACACCTTC
TRBV27	TRBJ1-2	NA	TRBD1	CASSLLGRGQGGYGYTF	TGTGCCAGCAGTTTATTGGGGCGAGGACAGGGCGGGTATGGCTACACCTTC
TRBV6-5	TRBJ2-3	NA	TRBD2	CASMAGTSDTDTQYF	TGTGCCAGCATGGCCGGGACTAGCGACACAGATACGCAGTATTTT
TRBV30	TRBJ2-7	NA	TRBD2	CAWRLAGGPAYEQYF	TGTGCCTGGAGGCTAGCGGGAGGCCCAGCCTACGAGCAGTACTTC
TRBV7-2	TRBJ2-5	NA	TRBD2	CASSTRTSGSETQYF	TGTGCCAGCAGCACCCGGACTAGCGGGAGTGAGACCCAGTACTTC
TRBV6-5	TRBJ2-1	NA	NA	CATNPTTPLGEQFF	TGTGCCACGAACCCCACTACCCCCCTGGGTGAGCAGTTCTTC
TRBV23-1	TRBJ2-3	NA	NA	CASSPWGGEGADTQYF	TGCGCCAGCAGTCCCTGGGGGGGAGAGGGGGCAGATACGCAGTATTTT
TRBV5-1	TRBJ2-3	few	TRBD2	CASSLATSGRVADTQYF	TGCGCCAGCAGCCTTGCCACAAGCGGGAGGGTCGCAGATACGCAGTATTTT
TRBV13	TRBJ1-6	NA	TRBD1	CASSPAGTEDNSPLHF	TGTGCCAGCAGCCCCGCCGGGACAGAAGATAATTCACCCCTCCACTTT
TRBV11-1	TRBJ2-3	NA	TRBD2	CASSLDGGRGADTQYF	TGTGCCAGCAGCTTAGATGGCGGGAGGGGGGCAGATACGCAGTATTTT
TRBV7-3	TRBJ2-5	NA	NA	CASSFGAGETQYF	TGTGCCAGCAGCTTTGGGGCAGGGGAGACCCAGTACTTC
TRBV7-6	TRBJ2-1	NA	TRBD2	CASSPTRTSGSNEQFF	TGTGCCAGCAGCCCCACCCGGACTAGCGGGAGTAATGAGCAGTTCTTC
TRBV19	TRBJ2-5	NA	TRBD1	CASTPTGSGTQYF	TGTGCCAGTACCCCGACAGGGTCGGGGACCCAGTACTTC
TRBV5-4	TRBJ2-5	NA	NA	CASSPGHDTFETQYF	TGTGCCAGCAGCCCAGGACACGACACCTTTGAGACCCAGTACTTC
TRBV11-2	TRBJ1-2	NA	NA	CASSLAPTMGYGYTF	TGTGCCAGCAGCTTAGCCCCGACAATGGGCTATGGCTACACCTTC
TRBV18	TRBJ1-2	few	NA	CASSPRTGSGGNYGYTF	TGTGCCAGCTCACCAAGGACCGGGAGCGGGGGAAACTATGGCTACACCTTC
TRBV6-4	TRBJ1-2	NA	TRBD1	CASLTGVPSFYGYTF	TGTGCCAGCCTCACAGGGGTCCCCTCCTTTTATGGCTACACCTTC
TRBV30	TRBJ2-3	once	NA	CAWTRGGASTDTQYF	TGTGCCTGGACCCGGGGCGGGGCCAGCACAGATACGCAGTATTTT
TRBV7-8	TRBJ1-1	NA	NA	CASSATEQNTEAFF	TGTGCCAGCAGCGCCACAGAGCAGAACACTGAAGCTTTCTTT
TRBV20-1	TRBJ1-2	once	NA	CSASPGDYGYTF	TGCAGTGCCAGTCCCGGGGACTATGGCTACACCTTC
TRBV2	TRBJ1-1	NA	TRBD1	CASSPRTGGNTEAFF	TGTGCCAGCAGTCCCCGGACAGGGGGAAACACTGAAGCTTTCTTT
TRBV9	TRBJ1-6	NA	NA	CASSPRGGAAASPLHF	TGTGCCAGCAGCCCACGGGGGGGGGCGGCGGCTTCACCCCTCCACTTT
TRBV5-1	TRBJ2-1	NA	TRBD1	CASSLGGTGYNEQFF	TGCGCCAGCAGCTTGGGGGGGACAGGGTACAATGAGCAGTTCTTC
TRBV6-6	TRBJ1-5	NA	NA	CASSYGLMGQPQHF	TGTGCCAGCAGTTACGGGCTAATGGGTCAGCCCCAGCATTTT
TRBV7-2	TRBJ2-7	NA	TRBD2	CASSLALWLAGAYEQYF	TGTGCCAGCAGCTTAGCGTTGTGGCTAGCGGGGGCCTACGAGCAGTACTTC
TRBV5-4	TRBJ1-1	once	TRBD1	CASSPGDRGNTEAFF	TGTGCCAGCAGCCCAGGGGACAGGGGGAACACTGAAGCTTTCTTT
TRBV24-1	TRBJ2-5	NA	NA	CATSDFSGLLGETQYF	TGTGCCACCAGTGATTTTTCGGGACTGCTGGGGGAGACCCAGTACTTC
TRBV27	TRBJ1-1	NA	NA	CASSRPGANTEAFF	TGTGCCAGCAGTCGCCCTGGGGCGAACACTGAAGCTTTCTTT
TRBV30	TRBJ1-2	NA	NA	CAWSEGQLLGYTF	TGTGCCTGGAGCGAAGGACAGCTCCTAGGCTACACCTTC
TRBV7-9	TRBJ1-6	NA	NA	CASRLGGGDGSPLHF	TGTGCCAGCCGGTTGGGAGGAGGGGACGGATCACCCCTCCACTTT
TRBV6-5	TRBJ2-7	NA	NA	CASSYSGTGEQYF	TGTGCCAGCAGTTACTCGGGTACGGGGGAGCAGTACTTC
TRBV3-1/TRBV3-2	TRBJ2-1	NA	TRBD2	CASSQGVGLANNEQFF	TGTGCCAGCAGCCAAGGGGTGGGACTAGCAAACAATGAGCAGTTCTTC